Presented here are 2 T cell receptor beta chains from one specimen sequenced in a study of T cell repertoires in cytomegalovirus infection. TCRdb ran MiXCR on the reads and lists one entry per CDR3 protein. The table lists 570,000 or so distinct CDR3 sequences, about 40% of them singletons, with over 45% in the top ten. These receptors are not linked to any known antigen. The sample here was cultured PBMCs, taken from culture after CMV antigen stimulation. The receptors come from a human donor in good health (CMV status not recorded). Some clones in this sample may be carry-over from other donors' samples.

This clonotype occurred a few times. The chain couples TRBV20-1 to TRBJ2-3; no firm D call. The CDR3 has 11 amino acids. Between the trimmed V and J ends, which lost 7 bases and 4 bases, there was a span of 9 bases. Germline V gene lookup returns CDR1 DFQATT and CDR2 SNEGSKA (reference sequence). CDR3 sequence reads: CSGSRSDTQYF. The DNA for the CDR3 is TGCAGTGGGAGTCGGTCAGATACGCAGTATTTT.

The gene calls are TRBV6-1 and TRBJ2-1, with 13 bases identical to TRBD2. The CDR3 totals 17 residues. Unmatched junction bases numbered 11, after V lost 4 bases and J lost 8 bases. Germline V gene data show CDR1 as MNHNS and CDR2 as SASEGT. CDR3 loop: CASSGLAGGMVWDEQFF. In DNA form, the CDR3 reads TGTGCCAGCAGTGGACTAGCGGGGGGTATGGTGTGGGATGAGCAGTTCTTC.